What follows describes a single T cell receptor beta chain. The antigen remains unidentified. Trimming took 2 bases from V and 3 from J; bases not matched to a gene: 8. This CDR3 spans 17 amino acids. Germline-derived CDR1 and CDR2 are LGHNA and YSLEER. The data originate from a study of T-cell memory formation after mild COVID-19. Overall study context: Clusters of TCRs were largely donor specific. Study outcomes and limitations: Among CD4+ contracting clones, most were CM and EM, and CD8+ ones EMRA. Some clones that responded turned up in pre-infection memory, which suggests that cross-reactive memory joined in.

Constant-segment primers and 5'RACE yielded cDNA libraries for TCR alpha and TCR beta, each carrying sample barcodes and UMIs. TCRdb analysed the 5' RACE reads with MiXCR anew, one entry per CDR3 protein. The table records around 300,000 distinct CDR3 sequences, approximately 14% of them present only once. The TCR was taken from a man between 18 and 35 years old who had mild COVID-19 (a few samples of this study predate the infection). Cell type and time point are not known. The sequenced sample was PBMCs or a T cell subset sorted from them (not recorded which). The J gene is TRBJ1-5, the V gene TRBV4-3, with 9 bases that match TRBD1. The CDR3 coding sequence is TGCGCCAGCAGCCAAACACACAGGGGGCTAAACAATCAGCCCCAGCATTTT. This translates into CASSQTHRGLNNQPQHF.